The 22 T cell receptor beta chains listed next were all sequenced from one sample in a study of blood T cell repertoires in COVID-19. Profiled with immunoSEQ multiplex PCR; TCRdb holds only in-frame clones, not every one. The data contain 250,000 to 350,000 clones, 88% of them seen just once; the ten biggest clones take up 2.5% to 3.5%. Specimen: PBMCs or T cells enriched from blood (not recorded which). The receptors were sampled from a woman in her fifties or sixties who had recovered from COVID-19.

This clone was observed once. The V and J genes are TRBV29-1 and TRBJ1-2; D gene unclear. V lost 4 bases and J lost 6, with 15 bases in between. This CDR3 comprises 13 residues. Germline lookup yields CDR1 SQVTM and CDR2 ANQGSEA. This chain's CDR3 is CSVGEGRVNGYTF. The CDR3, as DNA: TGCAGCGTTGGGGAAGGGAGGGTTAATGGCTACACCTTC.

The CDR3 DNA follows: TGTGCCAGCAGCTTAGGTCGGGACAGGGCGAACACCGGGGAGCTGTTTTTT. This sequence encodes CASSLGRDRANTGELFF. The chain combines TRBV7-2 with TRBJ2-2, with 9 positions matching TRBD1. Trimming took 1 base from V and 0 from J; bases not matched to a gene: 3. Per the germline V gene, CDR1 is SGHTA and CDR2 is FQGNSA. This CDR3 region has 17 residues.

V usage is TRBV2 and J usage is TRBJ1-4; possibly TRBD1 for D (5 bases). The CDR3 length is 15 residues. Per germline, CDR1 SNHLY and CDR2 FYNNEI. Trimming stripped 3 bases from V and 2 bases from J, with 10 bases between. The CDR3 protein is CASSEAGLTNEKLFF. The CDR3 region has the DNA TGTGCCAGCAGTGAGGCGGGACTGACTAATGAAAAACTGTTTTTT.

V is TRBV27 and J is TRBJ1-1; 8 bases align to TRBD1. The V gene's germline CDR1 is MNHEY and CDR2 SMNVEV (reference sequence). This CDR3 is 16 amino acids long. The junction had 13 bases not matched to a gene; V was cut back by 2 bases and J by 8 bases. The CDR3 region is CASSLRAGLRTGEAFF. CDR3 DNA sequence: TGTGCCAGCAGTTTACGGGCTGGGCTCCGGACAGGGGAAGCTTTCTTT.

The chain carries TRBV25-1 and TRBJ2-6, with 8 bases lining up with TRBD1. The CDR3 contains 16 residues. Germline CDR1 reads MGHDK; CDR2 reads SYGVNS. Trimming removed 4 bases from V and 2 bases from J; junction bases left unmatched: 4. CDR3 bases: TGTGCCAGCAGTGTGGACAGGGCCCCTGGGGCCAACGTCCTGACTTTC. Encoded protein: CASSVDRAPGANVLTF.

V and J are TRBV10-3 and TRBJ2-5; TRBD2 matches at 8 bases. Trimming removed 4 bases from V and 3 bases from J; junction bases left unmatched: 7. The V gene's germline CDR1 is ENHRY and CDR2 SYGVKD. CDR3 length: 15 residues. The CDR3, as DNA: TGTGCCATCAGTGGGGTCGGGCGGGGGGAAGAGACCCAGTACTTC. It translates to CAISGVGRGEETQYF.

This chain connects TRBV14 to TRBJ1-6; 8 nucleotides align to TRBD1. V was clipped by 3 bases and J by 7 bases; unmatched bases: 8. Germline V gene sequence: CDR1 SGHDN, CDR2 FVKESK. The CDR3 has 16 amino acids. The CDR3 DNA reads TGTGCCAGCAGCCAGCTCGGACAGGGTGAAAATTCACCCCTCCACTTT. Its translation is CASSQLGQGENSPLHF.

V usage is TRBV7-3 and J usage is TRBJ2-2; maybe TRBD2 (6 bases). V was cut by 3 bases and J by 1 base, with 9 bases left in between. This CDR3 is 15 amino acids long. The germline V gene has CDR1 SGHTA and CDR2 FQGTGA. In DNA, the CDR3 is TGTGCCAGCAGCTTTTACGGGAGGAACACCGGGGAGCTGTTTTTT. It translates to CASSFYGRNTGELFF.

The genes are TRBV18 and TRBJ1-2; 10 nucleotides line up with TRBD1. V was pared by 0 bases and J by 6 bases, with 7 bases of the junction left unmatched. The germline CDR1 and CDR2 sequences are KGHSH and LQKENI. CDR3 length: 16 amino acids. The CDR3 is CASSPPSRDRGHGYTF. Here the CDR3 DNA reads TGTGCCAGCTCACCACCTAGCCGGGACAGGGGACATGGCTACACCTTC.

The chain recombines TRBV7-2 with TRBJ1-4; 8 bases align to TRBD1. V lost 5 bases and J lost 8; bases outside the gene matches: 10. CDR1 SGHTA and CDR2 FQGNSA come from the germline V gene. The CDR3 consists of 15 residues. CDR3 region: CASSPPGQAGEKLFF. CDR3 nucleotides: TGTGCCAGCAGCCCCCCGGGACAGGCTGGGGAAAAACTGTTTTTT.

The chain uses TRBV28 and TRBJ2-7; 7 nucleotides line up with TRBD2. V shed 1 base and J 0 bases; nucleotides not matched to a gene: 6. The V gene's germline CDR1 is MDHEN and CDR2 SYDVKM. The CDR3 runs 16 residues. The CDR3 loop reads CASSLLSGGSSYEQYF. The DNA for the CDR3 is TGTGCCAGCAGTTTATTGAGTGGCGGGAGCTCCTACGAGCAGTACTTC.

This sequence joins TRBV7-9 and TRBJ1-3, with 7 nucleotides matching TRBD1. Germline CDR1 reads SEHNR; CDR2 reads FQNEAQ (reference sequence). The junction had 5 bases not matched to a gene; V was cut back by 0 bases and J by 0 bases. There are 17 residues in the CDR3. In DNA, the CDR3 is TGTGCCAGCAGCTTAGCGCGAGGGGGCGGCTCTGGAAACACCATATATTTT. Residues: CASSLARGGGSGNTIYF.

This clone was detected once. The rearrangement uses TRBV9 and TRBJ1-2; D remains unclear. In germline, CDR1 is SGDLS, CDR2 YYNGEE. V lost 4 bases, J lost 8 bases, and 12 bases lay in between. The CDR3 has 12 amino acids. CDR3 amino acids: CASSPRAGGYTF. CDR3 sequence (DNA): TGTGCCAGCAGCCCCCGAGCGGGCGGCTACACCTTC.

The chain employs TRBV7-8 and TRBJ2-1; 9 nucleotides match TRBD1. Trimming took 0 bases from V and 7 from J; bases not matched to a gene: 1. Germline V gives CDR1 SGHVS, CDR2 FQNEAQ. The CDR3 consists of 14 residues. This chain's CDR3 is CASSLAGTGNEQFF. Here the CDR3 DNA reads TGTGCCAGCAGCTTAGCGGGGACAGGGAATGAGCAGTTCTTC.

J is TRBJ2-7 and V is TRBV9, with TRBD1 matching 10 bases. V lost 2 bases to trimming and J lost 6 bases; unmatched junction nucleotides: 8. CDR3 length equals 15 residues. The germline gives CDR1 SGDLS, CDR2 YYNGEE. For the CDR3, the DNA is TGTGCCAGCAGCGTGGCCGGGACAGGGGTGGTCGAGCAGTACTTC. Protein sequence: CASSVAGTGVVEQYF.

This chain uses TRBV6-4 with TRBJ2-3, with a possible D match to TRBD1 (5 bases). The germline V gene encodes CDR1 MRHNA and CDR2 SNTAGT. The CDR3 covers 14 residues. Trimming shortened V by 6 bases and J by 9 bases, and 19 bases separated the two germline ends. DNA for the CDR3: TGTGCCAGCAGCCTTACCTCGACAGTAAGAACGCAGTATTTT. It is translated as CASSLTSTVRTQYF.

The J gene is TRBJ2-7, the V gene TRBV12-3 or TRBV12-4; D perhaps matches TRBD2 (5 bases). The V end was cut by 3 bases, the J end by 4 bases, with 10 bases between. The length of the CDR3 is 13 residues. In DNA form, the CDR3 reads TGTGCCAGCAGTTTTGGCCCGGGGTACGAGCAGTACTTC. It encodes CASSFGPGYEQYF.

The CDR3 DNA sequence: TGTGCCAGCAGGGCCGTTCAGGGGGCATCCTACGAGCAGTACTTC. Translating gives CASRAVQGASYEQYF. The chain is built from TRBV6-5 and TRBJ2-7; 8 bases map to TRBD1. The CDR3 sequence is 15 residues long. V shed 6 bases and J 1 base; nucleotides not matched to a gene: 8. Per the germline V gene, CDR1 is MNHEY and CDR2 is SVGAGI.

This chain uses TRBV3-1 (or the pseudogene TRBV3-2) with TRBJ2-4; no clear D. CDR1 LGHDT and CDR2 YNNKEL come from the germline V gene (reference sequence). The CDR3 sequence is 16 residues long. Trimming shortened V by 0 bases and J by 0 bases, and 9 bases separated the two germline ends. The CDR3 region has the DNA TGTGCCAGCAGCCAAGATGGGCAGCTAGCCAAAAACATTCAGTACTTC. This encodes CASSQDGQLAKNIQYF.

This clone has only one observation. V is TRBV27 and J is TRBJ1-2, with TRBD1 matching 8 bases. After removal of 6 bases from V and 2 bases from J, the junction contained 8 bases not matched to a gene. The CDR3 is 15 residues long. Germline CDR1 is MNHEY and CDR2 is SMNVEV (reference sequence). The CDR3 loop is CASRPGQGVNYGYTF. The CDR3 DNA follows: TGTGCCAGCAGGCCTGGACAGGGCGTCAACTATGGCTACACCTTC.

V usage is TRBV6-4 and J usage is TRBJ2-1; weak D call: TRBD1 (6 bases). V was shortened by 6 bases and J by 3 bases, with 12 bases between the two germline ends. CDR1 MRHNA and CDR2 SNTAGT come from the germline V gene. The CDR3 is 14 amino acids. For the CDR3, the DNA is TGTGCCAGCAGCCGGGACACTATCTACAATGAGCAGTTCTTC. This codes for CASSRDTIYNEQFF.

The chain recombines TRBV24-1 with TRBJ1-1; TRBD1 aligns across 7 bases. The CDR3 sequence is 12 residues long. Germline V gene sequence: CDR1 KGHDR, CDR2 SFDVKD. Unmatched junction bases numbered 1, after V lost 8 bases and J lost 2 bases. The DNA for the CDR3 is TGTGCCACCAAAGGGGGCAACACTGAAGCTTTCTTT. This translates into CATKGGNTEAFF.